This T cell receptor beta chain was documented in a study of control samples from healthy donors and cancer patients. Repertoires were generated with immunoSEQ multiplex PCR, while TCRdb's copy carries only in-frame clones and drops some. The sample includes about 120,000 clones, 85% to 95% seen only once; the top ten take around 0.52%. CDR3 size: 13 residues. V was cut by 6 bases and J by 8 bases, with 14 bases left in between. Specimen: PBMCs. The V and J genes are TRBV12-3 or TRBV12-4 and TRBJ2-1; no firm D call. This TCR was recovered from an older man with head and neck cancer. CDR3 nucleotides: TGTGCCAGCAGCCCGGGCCCATGGGATGAGCAGTTCTTC. Its protein product is CASSPGPWDEQFF.